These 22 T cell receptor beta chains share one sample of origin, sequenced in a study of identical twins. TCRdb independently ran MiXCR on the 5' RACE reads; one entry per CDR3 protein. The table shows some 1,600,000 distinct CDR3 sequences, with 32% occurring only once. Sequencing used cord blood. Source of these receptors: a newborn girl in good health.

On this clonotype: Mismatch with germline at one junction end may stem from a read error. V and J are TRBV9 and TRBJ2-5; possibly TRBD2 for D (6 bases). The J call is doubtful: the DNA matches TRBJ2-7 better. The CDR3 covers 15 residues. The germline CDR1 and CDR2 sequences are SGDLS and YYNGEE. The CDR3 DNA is TGTGCCAGCGGCGTAGGCGGACTAACCCTGGTCGAGCAGTACTTC. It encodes CASGVGGLTLVEQYF.

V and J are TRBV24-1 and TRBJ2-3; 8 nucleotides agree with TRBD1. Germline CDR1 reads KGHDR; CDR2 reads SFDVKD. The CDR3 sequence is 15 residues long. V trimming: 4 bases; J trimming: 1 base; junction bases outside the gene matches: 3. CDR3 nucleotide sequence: TGTGCCACCAGTGAACCGGGACAGGGCACAGATACGCAGTATTTT. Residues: CATSEPGQGTDTQYF.

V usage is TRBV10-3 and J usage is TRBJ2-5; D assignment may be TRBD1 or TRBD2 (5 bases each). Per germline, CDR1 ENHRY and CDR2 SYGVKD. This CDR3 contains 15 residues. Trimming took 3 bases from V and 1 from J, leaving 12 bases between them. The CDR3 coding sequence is TGTGCCATCAGTGAAAGGGACGGACTCCAAGAGACCCAGTACTTC. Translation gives CAISERDGLQETQYF.

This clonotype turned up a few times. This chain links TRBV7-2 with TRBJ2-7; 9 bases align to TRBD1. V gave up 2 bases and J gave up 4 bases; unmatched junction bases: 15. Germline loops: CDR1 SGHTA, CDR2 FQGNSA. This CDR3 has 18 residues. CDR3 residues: CASSLRTKMATGGYEQYF. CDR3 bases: TGTGCCAGCAGCTTAAGAACAAAAATGGCGACAGGGGGTTACGAGCAGTACTTC. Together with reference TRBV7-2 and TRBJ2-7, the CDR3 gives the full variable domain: GAGVSQSPSNKVTEKGKDVELRCDPISGHTALYWYRQSLGQGLEFLIYFQGNSAPDKSGLPSDRFSAERTGGSVSTLTIQRTQQEDSAVYLCASSLRTKMATGGYEQYFGPGTRLTVT.

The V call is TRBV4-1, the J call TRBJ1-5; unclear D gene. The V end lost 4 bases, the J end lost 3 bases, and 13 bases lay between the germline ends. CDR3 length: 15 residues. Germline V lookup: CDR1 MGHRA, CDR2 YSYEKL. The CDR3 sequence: CASSRLPGDNQPQHF. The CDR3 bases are TGCGCCAGCAGCCGACTTCCAGGCGACAATCAGCCCCAGCATTTT.

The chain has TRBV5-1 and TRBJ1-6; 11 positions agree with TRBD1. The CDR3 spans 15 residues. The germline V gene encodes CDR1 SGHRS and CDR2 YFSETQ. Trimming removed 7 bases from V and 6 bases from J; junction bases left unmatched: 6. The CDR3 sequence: CASADRGRVNSPLHF. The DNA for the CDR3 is TGCGCCAGCGCGGACAGGGGGCGCGTTAATTCACCCCTCCACTTT.

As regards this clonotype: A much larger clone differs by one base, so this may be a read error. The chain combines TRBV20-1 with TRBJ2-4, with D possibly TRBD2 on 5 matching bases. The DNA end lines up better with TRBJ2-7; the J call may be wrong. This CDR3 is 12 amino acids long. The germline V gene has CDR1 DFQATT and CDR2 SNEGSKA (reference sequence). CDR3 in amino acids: CSSSLGEYEQYF. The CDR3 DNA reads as TGCAGTTCTAGTCTCGGGGAGTACGAGCAGTACTTC.

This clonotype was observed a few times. The CDR3 region is CATTPKPDGGETQYF. In DNA, the CDR3 is TGTGCCACGACCCCGAAGCCGGACGGGGGAGAGACCCAGTACTTC. This chain joins TRBV25-1 and TRBJ2-5; weak D call: TRBD2 (6 bases). Trimming pared 10 bases from V and 4 bases from J, leaving 22 bases between. This CDR3 contains 15 residues. Germline loops: CDR1 MGHDK, CDR2 SYGVNS.

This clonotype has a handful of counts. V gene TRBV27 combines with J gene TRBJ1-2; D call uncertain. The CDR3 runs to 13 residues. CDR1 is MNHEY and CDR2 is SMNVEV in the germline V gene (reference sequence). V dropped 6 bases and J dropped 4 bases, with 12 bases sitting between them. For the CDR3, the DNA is TGTGCCAGCAGCCAGGCACAGTTCTATGGCTACACCTTC. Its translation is CASSQAQFYGYTF.

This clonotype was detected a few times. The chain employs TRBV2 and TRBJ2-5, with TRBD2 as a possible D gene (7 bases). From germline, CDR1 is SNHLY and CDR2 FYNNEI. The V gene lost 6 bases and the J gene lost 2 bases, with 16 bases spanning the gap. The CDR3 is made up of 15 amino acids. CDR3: CASRTLRGPQETQYF. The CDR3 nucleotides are TGTGCCAGCAGGACTTTGCGGGGGCCTCAAGAGACCCAGTACTTC.

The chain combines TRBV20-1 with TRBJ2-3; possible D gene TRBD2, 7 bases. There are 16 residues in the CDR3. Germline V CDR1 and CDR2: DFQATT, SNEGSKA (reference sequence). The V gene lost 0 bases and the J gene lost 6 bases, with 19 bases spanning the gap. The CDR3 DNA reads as TGCAGTGCTAGAGATGTGGGGGGGGCCCTCCGGGATACGCAGTATTTT. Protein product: CSARDVGGALRDTQYF.

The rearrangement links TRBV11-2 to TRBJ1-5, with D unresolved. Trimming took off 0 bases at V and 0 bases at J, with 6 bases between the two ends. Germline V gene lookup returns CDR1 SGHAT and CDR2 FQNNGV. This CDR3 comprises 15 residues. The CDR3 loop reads CASSLDTYSNQPQHF. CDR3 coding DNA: TGTGCCAGCAGCTTAGATACATATAGCAATCAGCCCCAGCATTTT.

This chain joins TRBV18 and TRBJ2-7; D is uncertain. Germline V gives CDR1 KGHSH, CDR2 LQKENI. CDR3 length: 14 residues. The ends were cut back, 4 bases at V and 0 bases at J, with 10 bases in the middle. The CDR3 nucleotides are TGTGCCAGCTCACTCTCTTTGACCTCCTACGAGCAGTACTTC. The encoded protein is CASSLSLTSYEQYF.

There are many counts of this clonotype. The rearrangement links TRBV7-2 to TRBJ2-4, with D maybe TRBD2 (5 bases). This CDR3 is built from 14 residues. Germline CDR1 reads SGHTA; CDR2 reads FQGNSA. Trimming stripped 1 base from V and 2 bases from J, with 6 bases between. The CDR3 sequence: CASSLVGTKNIQYF. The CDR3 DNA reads TGTGCCAGCAGCTTAGTCGGGACCAAAAACATTCAGTACTTC. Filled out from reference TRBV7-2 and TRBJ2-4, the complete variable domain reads GAGVSQSPSNKVTEKGKDVELRCDPISGHTALYWYRQSLGQGLEFLIYFQGNSAPDKSGLPSDRFSAERTGGSVSTLTIQRTQQEDSAVYLCASSLVGTKNIQYFGAGTRLSVL.

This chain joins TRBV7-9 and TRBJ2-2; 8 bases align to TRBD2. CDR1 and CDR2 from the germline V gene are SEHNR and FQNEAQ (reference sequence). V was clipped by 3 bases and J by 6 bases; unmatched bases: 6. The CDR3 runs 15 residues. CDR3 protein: CASSFSGIPAGELFF. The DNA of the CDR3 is TGTGCCAGCAGCTTTAGCGGGATCCCAGCCGGGGAGCTGTTTTTT.

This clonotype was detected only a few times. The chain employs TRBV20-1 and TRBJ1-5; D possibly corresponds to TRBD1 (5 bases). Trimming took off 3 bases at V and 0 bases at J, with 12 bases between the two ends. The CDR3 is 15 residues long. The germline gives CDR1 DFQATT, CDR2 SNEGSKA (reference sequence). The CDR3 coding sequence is TGCAGTGCTAGTTTTGACAGTACTAGCAATCAGCCCCAGCATTTT. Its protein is CSASFDSTSNQPQHF.

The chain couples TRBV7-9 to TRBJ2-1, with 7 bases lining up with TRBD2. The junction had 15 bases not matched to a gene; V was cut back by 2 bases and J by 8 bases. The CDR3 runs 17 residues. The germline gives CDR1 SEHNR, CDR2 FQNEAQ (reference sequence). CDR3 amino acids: CASSLRASGPVFDEQFF. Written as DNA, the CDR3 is TGTGCCAGCAGCTTAAGGGCTAGCGGACCGGTGTTCGATGAGCAGTTCTTC.

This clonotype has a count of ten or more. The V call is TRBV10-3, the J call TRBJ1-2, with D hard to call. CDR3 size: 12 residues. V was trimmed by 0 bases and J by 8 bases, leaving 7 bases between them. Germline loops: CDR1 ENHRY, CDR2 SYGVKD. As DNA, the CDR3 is TGTGCCATCAGTGAGTCTCAGGAGGGCTACACCTTC. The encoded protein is CAISESQEGYTF.

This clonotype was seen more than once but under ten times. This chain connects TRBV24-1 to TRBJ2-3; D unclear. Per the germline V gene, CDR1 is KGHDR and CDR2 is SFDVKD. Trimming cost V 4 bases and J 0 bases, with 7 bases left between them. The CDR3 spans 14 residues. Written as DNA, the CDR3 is TGTGCCACCAGTGAGGCGGACAGCACAGATACGCAGTATTTT. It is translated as CATSEADSTDTQYF.

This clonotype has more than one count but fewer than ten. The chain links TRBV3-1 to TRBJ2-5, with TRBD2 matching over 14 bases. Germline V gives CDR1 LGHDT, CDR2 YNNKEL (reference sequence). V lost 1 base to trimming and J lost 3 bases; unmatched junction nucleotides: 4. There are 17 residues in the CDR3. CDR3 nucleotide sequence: TGTGCCAGCAGCCAAGTTCCGGGACTAGCGGGGGAAGAGACCCAGTACTTC. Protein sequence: CASSQVPGLAGEETQYF.

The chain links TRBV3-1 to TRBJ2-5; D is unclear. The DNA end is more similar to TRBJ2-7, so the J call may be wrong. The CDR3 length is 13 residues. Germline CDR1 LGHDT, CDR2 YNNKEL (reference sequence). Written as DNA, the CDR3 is TGTGCCAGCAGCCAAAGGACCTTTTACGAGCAGTACTTC. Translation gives CASSQRTFYEQYF.

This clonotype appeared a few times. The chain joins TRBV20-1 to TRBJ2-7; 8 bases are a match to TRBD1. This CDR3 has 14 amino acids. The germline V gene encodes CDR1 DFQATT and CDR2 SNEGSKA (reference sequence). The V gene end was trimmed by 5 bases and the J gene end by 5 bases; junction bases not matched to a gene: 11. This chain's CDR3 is CSAPIGQGVNEQYF. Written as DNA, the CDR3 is TGCAGTGCTCCTATCGGACAGGGAGTTAACGAGCAGTACTTC.